The entry below gives a single T cell receptor (beta chain) sequence along with its context. The data stem from a study of blood T cell repertoires in COVID-19. Study-level background: COVID-19 samples, acute and convalescent, were from the United States, Italy and Spain. In each case, the material was cDNA or gDNA derived from T cells, B-cell-depleted T cells, or PBMCs.

CDR3 length: 12 residues. V dropped 2 bases and J dropped 4 bases, with 5 bases sitting between them. Germline CDR1 and CDR2: LGHDT and YNNKEL (reference sequence). Original data processing: Estimated nucleated cell counts came from reference gene primer amplification. TCRdb's table, derived via immunoSEQ multiplex PCR, lists solely in-frame clones and lacks some. The V and J calls and the clone size are those of that table, but D and trimming were determined from the DNA. The sample has around 81,000 clones, roughly 86% seen once; the top ten hold around 1.9%. This chain links TRBV3-1 (or the pseudogene TRBV3-2) with TRBJ1-1; D perhaps matches TRBD1 (5 bases). Sequencing input: peripheral blood. The receptor was isolated from a woman aged 55 to 70 with acute or convalescent COVID-19. The CDR3 reads CASSQQGTEAFF. Here the CDR3 DNA reads TGTGCCAGCAGCCAACAGGGCACTGAAGCTTTCTTT.